The present T cell receptor beta chain was sequenced within a study of OX40 agonist ivuxolimab in advanced cancers. Study background: Patients enrolled in dose escalation were diagnosed with hepatocellular carcinoma, melanoma, renal cell or head and neck cancer.

Remarks on this clone: Its antigen is still unknown.

Study outcomes and limitations: Mean expanded clone counts were higher in CD8+ than CD4+ T cells.

Any history of autoimmune disease or systemic immunosuppression disqualified patients. The germline V gene encodes CDR1 MGHRA and CDR2 YSYEKL. The CDR3 is 19 amino acids. Trimming took off 2 bases at V and 0 bases at J, with 20 bases between the two ends. The assay was immunoSEQ multiplex PCR, and TCRdb's table has in-frame clones only and misses some. The repertoire consists of approximately 80,000 clones, with about 90% occurring once and the leading ten covering 0.33%. The TCR comes from an adult with an advanced solid tumor such as melanoma, head and neck, liver or kidney cancer. Sample: CD4+ or CD8+ T cells sorted from blood, taken in a trial of the OX40 agonist ivuxolimab. J is TRBJ2-4 and V is TRBV4-1, with a possible D match to TRBD2 (5 bases). The CDR3 region is CASSQPRGIGGLAKNIQYF. CDR3 DNA sequence: TGCGCCAGCAGCCAACCCCGTGGGATAGGAGGTCTAGCCAAAAACATTCAGTACTTC.